This T cell receptor beta chain comes out of a study of early T cells in non-severe SARS-CoV-2 infection. This clonotype qualifies as medium-sized (0.01 to 0.1%). Its antigen is still unknown. Study results and limitations: Lookups in VDJdb leaned toward anti-spike CD8 responses and missed private and CD4 specificities.

Germline V gene sequence: CDR1 SQVTM, CDR2 ANQGSEA. V gave up 1 base and J gave up 3 bases; unmatched junction bases: 6. The CDR3 length is 15 residues. One entry per CDR3 protein, called by TCRdb with MiXCR from the 5' RACE reads. The sample holds about 22,000 distinct CDR3 sequences, about 3.8% seen once. Sequenced: whole blood. The chain has TRBV29-1 and TRBJ2-1, with TRBD1 matching over 7 bases. This receptor was taken from an adult who was a healthcare worker with PCR-confirmed SARS-CoV-2 infection or an uninfected control (not recorded which). The CDR3 DNA sequence: TGCAGCGTTGAAGCACAGGGACAGCGCTACAATGAGCAGTTCTTC. As protein: CSVEAQGQRYNEQFF.